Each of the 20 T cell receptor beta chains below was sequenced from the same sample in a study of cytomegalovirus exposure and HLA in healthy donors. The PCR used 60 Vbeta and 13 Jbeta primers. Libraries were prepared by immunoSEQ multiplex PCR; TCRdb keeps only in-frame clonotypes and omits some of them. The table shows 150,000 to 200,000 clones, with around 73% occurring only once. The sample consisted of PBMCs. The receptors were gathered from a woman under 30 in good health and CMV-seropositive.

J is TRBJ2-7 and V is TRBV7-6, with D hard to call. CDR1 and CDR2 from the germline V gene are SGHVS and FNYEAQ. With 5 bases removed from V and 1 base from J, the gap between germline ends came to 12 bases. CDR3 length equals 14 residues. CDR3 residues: CASSRRQASYEQYF. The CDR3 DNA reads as TGTGCCAGCAGCCGCCGGCAGGCTTCCTACGAGCAGTACTTC.

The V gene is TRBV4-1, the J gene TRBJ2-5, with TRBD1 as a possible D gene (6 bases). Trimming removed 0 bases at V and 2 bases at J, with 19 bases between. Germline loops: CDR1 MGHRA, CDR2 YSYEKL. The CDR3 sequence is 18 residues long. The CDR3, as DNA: TGCGCCAGCAGCCAAGAGGTTCAGGCAGGGGCCGAACAAGAGACCCAGTACTTC. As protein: CASSQEVQAGAEQETQYF.

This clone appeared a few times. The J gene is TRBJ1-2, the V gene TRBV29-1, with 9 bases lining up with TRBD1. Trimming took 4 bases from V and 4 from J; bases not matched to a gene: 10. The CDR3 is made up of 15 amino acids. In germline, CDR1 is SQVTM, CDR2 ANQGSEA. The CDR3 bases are TGCAGCGTTGTATCAAACAGGGGGCTTGGCTATGGCTACACCTTC. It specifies CSVVSNRGLGYGYTF. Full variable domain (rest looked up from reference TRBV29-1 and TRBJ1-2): SAVISQKPSRDICQRGTSLTIQCQVDSQVTMMFWYRQQPGQSLTLIATANQGSEATYESGFVIDKFPISRPNLTFSTLTVSNMSPEDSSIYLCSVVSNRGLGYGYTFGSGTRLTVV.

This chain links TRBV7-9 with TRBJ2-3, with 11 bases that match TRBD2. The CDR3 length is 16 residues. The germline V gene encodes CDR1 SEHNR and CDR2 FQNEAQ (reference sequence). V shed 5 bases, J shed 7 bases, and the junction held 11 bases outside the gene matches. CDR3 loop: CASSETATSGVNTQYF. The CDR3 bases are TGTGCCAGCAGCGAGACCGCGACTAGCGGGGTAAATACGCAGTATTTT.

CDR3 bases: TGTGCCAGCAGCTTGAATCTGGGGGGCTACAATGAGCAGTTCTTC. This gives the protein CASSLNLGGYNEQFF. V usage is TRBV14 and J usage is TRBJ2-1, with D perhaps TRBD2 (6 bases). Per germline, CDR1 SGHDN and CDR2 FVKESK. V was trimmed by 5 bases and J by 3 bases, leaving 14 bases between them. The CDR3 sequence is 15 residues long.

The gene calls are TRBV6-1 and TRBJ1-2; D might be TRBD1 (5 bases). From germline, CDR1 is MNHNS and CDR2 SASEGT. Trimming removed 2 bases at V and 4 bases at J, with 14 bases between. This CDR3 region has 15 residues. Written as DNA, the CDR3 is TGTGCCAGCAGTGAACCAATTGGGGGGGGCTATGGCTACACCTTC. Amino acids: CASSEPIGGGYGYTF.

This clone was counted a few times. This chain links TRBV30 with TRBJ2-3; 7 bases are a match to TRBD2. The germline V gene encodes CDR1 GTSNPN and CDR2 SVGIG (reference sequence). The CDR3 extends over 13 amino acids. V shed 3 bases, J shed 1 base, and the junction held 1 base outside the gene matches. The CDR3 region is CAWRSGGTDTQYF. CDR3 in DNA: TGTGCCTGGAGGAGCGGGGGCACAGATACGCAGTATTTT.

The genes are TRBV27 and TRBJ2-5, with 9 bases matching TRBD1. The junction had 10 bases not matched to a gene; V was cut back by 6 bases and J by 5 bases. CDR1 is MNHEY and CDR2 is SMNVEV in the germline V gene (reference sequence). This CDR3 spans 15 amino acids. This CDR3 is CASSTGQGIGETQYF. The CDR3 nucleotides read TGTGCCAGCAGCACGGGACAGGGTATCGGGGAGACCCAGTACTTC.

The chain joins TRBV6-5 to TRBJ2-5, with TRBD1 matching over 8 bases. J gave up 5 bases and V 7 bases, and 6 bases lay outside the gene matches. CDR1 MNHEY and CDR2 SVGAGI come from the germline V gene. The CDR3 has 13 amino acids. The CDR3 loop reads CASISGGAETQYF. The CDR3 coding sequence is TGTGCCAGCATCTCAGGGGGCGCCGAGACCCAGTACTTC.

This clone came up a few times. The CDR3 spells CASSRQGGGPNEKLFF. The DNA of the CDR3 is TGTGCCAGCAGCCGACAGGGCGGGGGGCCTAATGAAAAACTGTTTTTT. The chain joins TRBV7-3 to TRBJ1-4, with TRBD1 matching 7 bases. The trim removed 5 bases at V and 3 bases at J, leaving 9 bases unmatched. Germline V gene sequence: CDR1 SGHTA, CDR2 FQGTGA. The CDR3 consists of 16 residues.

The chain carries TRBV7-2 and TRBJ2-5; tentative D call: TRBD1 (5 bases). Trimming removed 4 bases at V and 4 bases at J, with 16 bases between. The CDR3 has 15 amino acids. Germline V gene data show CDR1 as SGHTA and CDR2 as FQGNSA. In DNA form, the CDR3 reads TGTGCCAGCAGCTCCGGCGTGGGGCGCGGAGAGACCCAGTACTTC. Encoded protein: CASSSGVGRGETQYF.

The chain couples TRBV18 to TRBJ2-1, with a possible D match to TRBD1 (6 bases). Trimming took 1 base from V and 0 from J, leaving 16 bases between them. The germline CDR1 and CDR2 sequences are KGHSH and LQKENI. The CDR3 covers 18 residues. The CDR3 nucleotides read TGTGCCAGCTCACCACGGGCAGGGGATGATTTCTCCTACAATGAGCAGTTCTTC. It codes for CASSPRAGDDFSYNEQFF.

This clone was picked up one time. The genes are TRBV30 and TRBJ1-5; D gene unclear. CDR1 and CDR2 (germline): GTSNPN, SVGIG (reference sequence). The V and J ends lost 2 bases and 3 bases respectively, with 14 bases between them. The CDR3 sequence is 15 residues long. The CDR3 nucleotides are TGTGCCTGGAGTTCGGTGGGAGGTTTCAATCAGCCCCAGCATTTT. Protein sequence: CAWSSVGGFNQPQHF. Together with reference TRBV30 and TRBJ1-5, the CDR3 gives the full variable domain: SQTIHQWPATLVQPVGSPLSLECTVEGTSNPNLYWYRQAAGRGLQLLFYSVGIGQISSEVPQNLSASRPQDRQFILSSKKLLLSDSGFYLCAWSSVGGFNQPQHFGDGTRLSIL.

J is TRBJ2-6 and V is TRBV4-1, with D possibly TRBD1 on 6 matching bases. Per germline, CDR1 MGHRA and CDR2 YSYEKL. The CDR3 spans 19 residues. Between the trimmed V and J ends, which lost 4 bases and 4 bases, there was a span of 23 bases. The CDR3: CASSPDRQVDVRGANVLTF. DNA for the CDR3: TGCGCCAGCAGCCCAGATAGACAGGTGGATGTTCGAGGGGCCAACGTCCTGACTTTC.

The CDR3 DNA is TGTGCCAGCAGCTCCGCTTGGGACAGGGACGTAGGAGGTGGCTACACCTTC. Translation gives CASSSAWDRDVGGGYTF. This chain joins TRBV7-9 and TRBJ1-2; 9 bases fit TRBD1. The CDR3 runs 17 residues. Germline V gene data show CDR1 as SEHNR and CDR2 as FQNEAQ (reference sequence). Unmatched junction bases numbered 16, after V lost 4 bases and J lost 7 bases. Full variable domain (remainder filled in from reference TRBV7-9 and TRBJ1-2): DTGVSQNPRHKITKRGQNVTFRCDPISEHNRLYWYRQTLGQGPEFLTYFQNEAQLEKSRLLSDRFSAERPKGSFSTLEIQRTEQGDSAMYLCASSSAWDRDVGGGYTFGSGTRLTVV.

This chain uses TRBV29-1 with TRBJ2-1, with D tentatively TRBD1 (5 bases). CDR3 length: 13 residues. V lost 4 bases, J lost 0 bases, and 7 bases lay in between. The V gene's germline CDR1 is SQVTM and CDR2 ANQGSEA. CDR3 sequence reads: CSVGQLSYNEQFF. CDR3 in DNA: TGCAGCGTTGGACAGCTCTCCTACAATGAGCAGTTCTTC.

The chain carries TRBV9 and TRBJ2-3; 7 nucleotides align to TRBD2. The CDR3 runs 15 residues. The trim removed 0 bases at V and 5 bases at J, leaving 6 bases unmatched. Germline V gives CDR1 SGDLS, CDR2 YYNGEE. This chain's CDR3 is CASSVVAGGGDTQYF. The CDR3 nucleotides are TGTGCCAGCAGCGTAGTAGCGGGTGGGGGAGATACGCAGTATTTT.

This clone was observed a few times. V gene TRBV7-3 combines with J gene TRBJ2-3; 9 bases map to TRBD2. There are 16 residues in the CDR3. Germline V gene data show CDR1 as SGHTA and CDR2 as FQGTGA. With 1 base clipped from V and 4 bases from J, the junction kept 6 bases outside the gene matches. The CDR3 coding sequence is TGTGCCAGCAGCTTAAGCGGGGGGGCCTATGCAGATACGCAGTATTTT. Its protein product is CASSLSGGAYADTQYF.

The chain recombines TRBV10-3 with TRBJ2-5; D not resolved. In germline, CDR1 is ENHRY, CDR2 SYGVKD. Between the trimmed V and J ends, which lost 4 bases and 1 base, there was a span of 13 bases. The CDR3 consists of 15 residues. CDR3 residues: CAISADQAPQETQYF. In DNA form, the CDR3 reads TGTGCCATCAGTGCAGACCAGGCCCCCCAAGAGACCCAGTACTTC.

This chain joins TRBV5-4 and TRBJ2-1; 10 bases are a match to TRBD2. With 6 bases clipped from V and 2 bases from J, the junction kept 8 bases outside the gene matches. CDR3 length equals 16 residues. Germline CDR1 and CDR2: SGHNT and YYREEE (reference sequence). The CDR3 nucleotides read TGTGCCAGCAAGGGATGGACTAGCGGACCCTACAATGAGCAGTTCTTC. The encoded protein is CASKGWTSGPYNEQFF.